The 31 T cell receptor beta chains below all came from one sample that was sequenced in a study of T cell changes during pregnancy in multiple sclerosis. TCRdb keeps only in-frame clones here, not all; method: immunoSEQ multiplex PCR. The data contain over 45,000 clones, approximately 86% of them singletons. Source: CD4+ T cells from peripheral blood mononuclear cells, taken in the third trimester of pregnancy. These receptors were taken from a female donor with multiple sclerosis, enrolled in a pregnancy study.

This clone was recorded a few times. The CDR3 region has the DNA TGCGCCAGTAAGACAGGGTCCATTTACAATGAGCAGTTCTTC. It is translated as CASKTGSIYNEQFF. The chain carries TRBV5-1 and TRBJ2-1, with 7 bases identical to TRBD1. This CDR3 comprises 14 residues. Germline V CDR1 and CDR2: SGHRS, YFSETQ. Trimming at V came to 8 bases and at J to 4 bases, leaving 9 bases not matched to a gene. Complete variable domain (other parts from reference TRBV5-1 and TRBJ2-1): KAGVTQTPRYLIKTRGQQVTLSCSPISGHRSVSWYQQTPGQGLQFLFEYFSETQRNKGNFPGRFSGRQFSNSRSEMNVSTLELGDSALYLCASKTGSIYNEQFFGPGTRLTVL.

The CDR3 reads CASSFSIEQGQPQHF. In DNA form, the CDR3 reads TGTGCCAGCAGCTTCAGTATCGAACAGGGCCAGCCCCAGCATTTT. The chain links TRBV5-5 to TRBJ1-5, with D tentatively TRBD1 (6 bases). The germline gives CDR1 SGHKS, CDR2 YYEKEE (reference sequence). V lost 2 bases and J lost 7, with 16 bases in between. CDR3 length: 15 residues.

V gene TRBV6-6 combines with J gene TRBJ2-5, with D possibly matching TRBD1 (6 bases). Germline-derived CDR1 and CDR2 are MNHNY and SVGAGI (reference sequence). V lost 4 bases and J 4 bases, leaving 10 bases between the germline ends. The length of the CDR3 is 13 residues. CDR3 sequence (DNA): TGTGCCAGCAGTTTCAGCAGGGGAGAGACCCAGTACTTC. It translates to CASSFSRGETQYF.

The chain recombines TRBV19 with TRBJ1-2, with a possible D match to TRBD1 (6 bases). Trimming shortened V by 5 bases and J by 4 bases, and 17 bases separated the two germline ends. The CDR3 sequence is 15 residues long. Per the germline V gene, CDR1 is LNHDA and CDR2 is SQIVND (reference sequence). The CDR3 protein is CASSSGRGGGYGYTF. Here the CDR3 DNA reads TGTGCCAGTAGTTCTGGCAGGGGCGGTGGCTATGGCTACACCTTC.

J is TRBJ1-2 and V is TRBV10-3; D remains unclear. V was cut by 4 bases and J by 8 bases, with 14 bases left in between. Germline CDR1 is ENHRY and CDR2 is SYGVKD. This CDR3 spans 13 amino acids. CDR3 amino acids: CAISVREVHGYTF. The CDR3 DNA reads TGTGCCATCAGTGTTCGAGAAGTCCACGGCTACACCTTC.

The CDR3, as DNA: TGTGCCAGTAGACGACAGGAAACGAACACTGAAGCTTTCTTT. This codes for CASRRQETNTEAFF. V usage is TRBV19 and J usage is TRBJ1-1; TRBD1 might be the D (6 bases). CDR1 is LNHDA and CDR2 is SQIVND in the germline V gene (reference sequence). Trimming shortened V by 6 bases and J by 1 base, and 12 bases separated the two germline ends. CDR3 length equals 14 residues. Looking up the rest from reference TRBV19 and TRBJ1-1 gives the full variable domain: DGGITQSPKYLFRKEGQNVTLSCEQNLNHDAMYWYRQDPGQGLRLIYYSQIVNDFQKGDIAEGYSVSREKKESFPLTVTSAQKNPTAFYLCASRRQETNTEAFFGQGTRLTVV.

In its sample, this clone was seen a few times. The V and J genes are TRBV11-1 and TRBJ2-3; 10 nucleotides line up with TRBD2. Germline lookup yields CDR1 SGHAT and CDR2 FQDESV (reference sequence). The V segment lost 5 bases and the J segment 0 bases; nucleotides outside the gene matches: 5. The CDR3 spans 16 residues. CDR3: CASSHELAGSTDTQYF. As DNA, the CDR3 is TGTGCCAGCAGCCACGAACTAGCGGGGAGCACAGATACGCAGTATTTT.

Comment on this clone: The identical CDR3 is also encoded by other nucleotide sequences in the sample. The chain recombines TRBV11-2 with TRBJ2-1; 12 bases match TRBD2. The germline V gene has CDR1 SGHAT and CDR2 FQNNGV. The CDR3 has 15 residues. J gave up 3 bases and V 4 bases, and 1 base lay outside the gene matches. For the CDR3, the DNA is TGTGCCAGCAGCTCGGGACTAGCGGGCTACAATGAGCAGTTCTTC. This sequence encodes CASSSGLAGYNEQFF.

The gene calls are TRBV5-6 and TRBJ2-3, with 8 nucleotides matching TRBD1. Unmatched junction bases numbered 10, after V lost 4 bases and J lost 12 bases. CDR1 is SGHDT and CDR2 is YYEEEE in the germline V gene. CDR3 size: 13 residues. For the CDR3, the DNA is TGTGCCAGCAGCAGGGGGACCCAGGGGGCACAGTATTTT. Translation: CASSRGTQGAQYF. Looking up the rest from reference TRBV5-6 and TRBJ2-3 gives the full variable domain: DAGVTQSPTHLIKTRGQQVTLRCSPKSGHDTVSWYQQALGQGPQFIFQYYEEEERQRGNFPDRFSGHQFPNYSSELNVNALLLGDSALYLCASSRGTQGAQYFGPGTRLTVL.

J is TRBJ2-7 and V is TRBV5-1; no reliable D call. V was trimmed by 0 bases and J by 3 bases, leaving 4 bases between them. The CDR3 totals 12 residues. In germline, CDR1 is SGHRS, CDR2 YFSETQ. The CDR3 bases are TGCGCCAGCAGCTTGGACTTCTACGAGCAGTACTTC. Residues: CASSLDFYEQYF. The variable domain in full, with the rest retrieved from reference TRBV5-1 and TRBJ2-7, is KAGVTQTPRYLIKTRGQQVTLSCSPISGHRSVSWYQQTPGQGLQFLFEYFSETQRNKGNFPGRFSGRQFSNSRSEMNVSTLELGDSALYLCASSLDFYEQYFGPGTRLTVT.

The chain links TRBV7-9 to TRBJ1-2; no firm D call. CDR3 length: 13 residues. Per germline, CDR1 SEHNR and CDR2 FQNEAQ (reference sequence). V was clipped by 7 bases and J by 3 bases, with 12 bases between them. CDR3 sequence reads: CASTRTEDYGYTF. As DNA, the CDR3 is TGTGCCAGCACCAGGACGGAGGACTATGGCTACACCTTC.

The gene calls are TRBV30 and TRBJ2-3; 8 nucleotides match TRBD1. CDR1 GTSNPN and CDR2 SVGIG come from the germline V gene (reference sequence). The junction had 12 bases not matched to a gene; V was cut back by 4 bases and J by 0 bases. CDR3 length: 17 residues. CDR3 sequence (DNA): TGTGCCTGGAATGGCGCAGGGGGCCCTCATAGCACAGATACGCAGTATTTT. It specifies CAWNGAGGPHSTDTQYF.

The J gene is TRBJ2-1, the V gene TRBV5-5; TRBD1 matches at 9 bases. The V gene's germline CDR1 is SGHKS and CDR2 YYEKEE (reference sequence). With V trimmed by 4 bases and J by 4 bases, 9 bases remained unmatched. This CDR3 is 16 amino acids long. This CDR3 is CASSKGQGLFYNEQFF. For the CDR3, the DNA is TGTGCCAGCAGCAAGGGACAGGGTCTTTTTTACAATGAGCAGTTCTTC.

The V gene is TRBV19, the J gene TRBJ2-3, with TRBD2 as a possible D gene (6 bases). Germline-derived CDR1 and CDR2 are LNHDA and SQIVND (reference sequence). V gave up 10 bases and J gave up 1 base, with 12 bases separating them. The CDR3 has 13 amino acids. CDR3 protein: CATLAFGTDTQYF. CDR3 in DNA: TGTGCCACCCTAGCGTTCGGCACAGATACGCAGTATTTT.

The V and J genes are TRBV7-2 and TRBJ2-2; D is possibly TRBD2 (6 bases). The V and J ends lost 2 bases and 1 base respectively, with 11 bases between them. Germline-derived CDR1 and CDR2 are SGHTA and FQGNSA. There are 16 residues in the CDR3. The CDR3 spells CASSLWSSGNTGELFF. The CDR3 DNA follows: TGTGCCAGCAGCTTATGGAGTAGCGGGAACACCGGGGAGCTGTTTTTT.

The chain couples TRBV2 to TRBJ2-2, with 11 nucleotides matching TRBD2. CDR1 is SNHLY, CDR2 FYNNEI, per germline. The CDR3 sequence is 15 residues long. Losses at the gene ends were 6 bases for V and 5 bases for J; bases not matched to a gene: 5. The CDR3: CASSRLAGQTGELFF. The CDR3 bases are TGTGCCAGCAGCCGACTAGCGGGGCAAACCGGGGAGCTGTTTTTT.

CDR3 amino acids: CASSPQGDYGYTF. DNA for the CDR3: TGTGCCAGCAGTCCCCAGGGCGACTATGGCTACACCTTC. The genes are TRBV11-2 and TRBJ1-2; possible D gene TRBD1, 5 bases. Trimming pared 6 bases from V and 3 bases from J, leaving 11 bases between. The CDR3 loop spans 13 amino acids. Germline CDR1 SGHAT, CDR2 FQNNGV.

The chain combines TRBV29-1 with TRBJ1-5; 8 nucleotides line up with TRBD1. The CDR3 loop spans 15 amino acids. Unmatched junction bases numbered 8, after V lost 6 bases and J lost 1 base. Germline values: CDR1 SQVTM, CDR2 ANQGSEA. The chain's CDR3 is CSVRQGAGSNQPQHF. Here the CDR3 DNA reads TGCAGCGTCCGCCAGGGGGCTGGGAGCAATCAGCCCCAGCATTTT.

In nucleotides, the CDR3 is TGCGCCAGCAGCCCCGGGGGGGGAGGCACAGATACGCAGTATTTT. It codes for CASSPGGGGTDTQYF. The V gene is TRBV5-1, the J gene TRBJ2-3; 8 bases align to TRBD2. CDR3 length equals 15 residues. Per the germline V gene, CDR1 is SGHRS and CDR2 is YFSETQ. V lost 4 bases to trimming and J lost 1 base; unmatched junction nucleotides: 5.

V usage is TRBV30 and J usage is TRBJ2-3; 11 bases agree with TRBD1. Germline CDR1 is GTSNPN and CDR2 is SVGIG (reference sequence). The V and J ends lost 5 bases and 2 bases, in that order; junction bases with no gene match: 0. This CDR3 is built from 13 residues. The CDR3 DNA follows: TGTGCCTGGGGACAGGGGGCCACAGATACGCAGTATTTT. Its translation is CAWGQGATDTQYF.

The chain recombines TRBV6-5 with TRBJ2-7; no clear D gene. V gave up 0 bases and J gave up 6 bases, with 15 bases separating them. CDR3 length: 15 residues. Germline CDR1 reads MNHEY; CDR2 reads SVGAGI. The CDR3 DNA follows: TGTGCCAGCAGTTACTCGTCGTCTTCCCCACTCGAGCAGTACTTC. It translates to CASSYSSSSPLEQYF.

The chain employs TRBV19 and TRBJ2-2, with 9 bases aligning to TRBD1. Trimming at V came to 1 base and at J to 6 bases, leaving 3 bases not matched to a gene. CDR3 length: 15 amino acids. Germline CDR1 is LNHDA and CDR2 is SQIVND (reference sequence). The CDR3 loop reads CASSIGDRVAGELFF. In nucleotides, the CDR3 is TGTGCCAGTAGTATAGGGGACAGGGTGGCCGGGGAGCTGTTTTTT.

This chain links TRBV7-6 with TRBJ1-1, with 8 nucleotides matching TRBD1. This CDR3 contains 15 residues. Per germline, CDR1 SGHVS and CDR2 FNYEAQ. V lost 3 bases, J lost 1 base, and 4 bases stayed unmatched. This CDR3 is CASSLGGQGNTEAFF. The DNA for the CDR3 is TGTGCCAGCAGCTTGGGCGGACAGGGGAACACTGAAGCTTTCTTT.

V and J are TRBV19 and TRBJ1-1; 7 positions agree with TRBD1. The CDR3 totals 11 residues. Germline V CDR1 and CDR2: LNHDA, SQIVND (reference sequence). Germline trimming cut 6 bases from V and 11 bases from J; bases unmatched to any gene: 6. This CDR3 is CASRETGQAFF. The DNA of the CDR3 is TGTGCCAGTAGGGAGACAGGGCAGGCTTTCTTT. Drawing the rest from reference TRBV19 and TRBJ1-1, the complete variable domain is DGGITQSPKYLFRKEGQNVTLSCEQNLNHDAMYWYRQDPGQGLRLIYYSQIVNDFQKGDIAEGYSVSREKKESFPLTVTSAQKNPTAFYLCASRETGQAFFGQGTRLTVV.

The V call is TRBV28, the J call TRBJ1-5; D ambiguous. Germline V lookup: CDR1 MDHEN, CDR2 SYDVKM. Deletions cut 3 bases from V and 0 bases from J, with 15 bases between. This CDR3 region has 17 residues. The CDR3 region has the DNA TGTGCCAGCAGTTTCCTTCGCCTCAGACTTAGCAATCAGCCCCAGCATTTT. It translates to CASSFLRLRLSNQPQHF. Full variable domain (rest looked up from reference TRBV28 and TRBJ1-5): DVKVTQSSRYLVKRTGEKVFLECVQDMDHENMFWYRQDPGLGLRLIYFSYDVKMKEKGDIPEGYSVSREKKERFSLILESASTNQTSMYLCASSFLRLRLSNQPQHFGDGTRLSIL.

The rearrangement joins TRBV30 to TRBJ1-1, with D perhaps matching TRBD1 (6 bases). Germline lookup yields CDR1 GTSNPN and CDR2 SVGIG (reference sequence). The CDR3 is 13 amino acids. V shed 5 bases and J shed 11 bases, with 21 bases lying between them. The CDR3: CAWEATGRAKAFF. For the CDR3, the DNA is TGTGCCTGGGAAGCTACAGGGCGCGCCAAGGCTTTCTTT.

The chain employs TRBV6-5 and TRBJ2-7; tentative D call: TRBD1 (6 bases). CDR1 MNHEY and CDR2 SVGAGI come from the germline V gene. Trimming took off 0 bases at V and 2 bases at J, with 14 bases between the two ends. This CDR3 spans 16 amino acids. The CDR3 DNA follows: TGTGCCAGCAGTTACTCGAAATCAGGGGAAGCCTACGAGCAGTACTTC. Translated: CASSYSKSGEAYEQYF.

In this sample, this clone turned up a few times. V gene TRBV30 combines with J gene TRBJ1-1; no clear D. Germline V gene data show CDR1 as GTSNPN and CDR2 as SVGIG (reference sequence). V was trimmed by 2 bases and J by 10 bases, leaving 17 bases between them. The CDR3 is 13 amino acids. CDR3 DNA: TGTGCCTGGAGTAATGGGCGTGAATTCGGAGCTTTCTTT. Translation: CAWSNGREFGAFF.

V usage is TRBV19 and J usage is TRBJ2-7; 7 nucleotides agree with TRBD1. The CDR3 contains 15 residues. The V and J ends lost 0 bases and 5 bases, in that order; junction bases with no gene match: 7. Looked up from germline, CDR1 is LNHDA and CDR2 is SQIVND (reference sequence). CDR3 sequence: CASSIEQGNTDEQYF. DNA for the CDR3: TGTGCCAGTAGTATAGAACAGGGGAATACCGACGAGCAGTACTTC.

This clone occurred once. The CDR3 reads CASSRIAGAPWGEQYF. CDR3 DNA: TGTGCCAGCAGTAGAATAGCGGGAGCCCCATGGGGCGAGCAGTACTTC. The J gene is TRBJ2-7, the V gene TRBV28; 9 nucleotides align to TRBD2. Germline-derived CDR1 and CDR2 are MDHEN and SYDVKM. Losses at the gene ends were 5 bases for V and 6 bases for J; bases not matched to a gene: 14. The length of the CDR3 is 16 residues.

V is TRBV10-3 and J is TRBJ2-2; D may be TRBD2 (6 bases). CDR3 length equals 15 residues. Trimming took off 2 bases at V and 6 bases at J, with 13 bases between the two ends. Looked up from germline, CDR1 is ENHRY and CDR2 is SYGVKD. CDR3 nucleotide sequence: TGTGCCATCAGTGAGGGGCCGGGGGTGTCCGGGGAGCTGTTTTTT. Translated: CAISEGPGVSGELFF.